The clone carrying this T cell receptor (beta chain) turned up a few times. In the original analysis: Quantification of nucleated cells was approximated via reference gene primer amplification. The assay was immunoSEQ multiplex PCR, and TCRdb's table has in-frame clones only and misses some. The V and J calls and clone size were taken over from that table, and D and trimming were inferred from the DNA. Seen here are 95,000 to 130,000 clones, approximately 82% observed once, and the top ten hold roughly 7%. This specimen comes from a study of blood T cell repertoires in COVID-19. V lost 2 bases, J lost 2 bases, and 10 bases lay in between. The CDR3 spans 15 residues. CDR1 is SGHKS and CDR2 is YYEKEE in the germline V gene (reference sequence).

This chain joins TRBV5-5 and TRBJ2-2, with D perhaps matching TRBD1 (6 bases). The sequence derives from a man aged 70 or older with active or convalescent COVID-19. The source material was peripheral blood. The CDR3 coding sequence is TGTGCCAGCAGCTTACAGGGCGCCAACACCGGGGAGCTGTTTTTT. This encodes CASSLQGANTGELFF. Drawing the rest from reference TRBV5-5 and TRBJ2-2, the complete variable domain is DAGVTQSPTHLIKTRGQQVTLRCSPISGHKSVSWYQQVLGQGPQFIFQYYEKEERGRGNFPDRFSARQFPNYSSELNVNALLLGDSALYLCASSLQGANTGELFFGEGSRLTVL.